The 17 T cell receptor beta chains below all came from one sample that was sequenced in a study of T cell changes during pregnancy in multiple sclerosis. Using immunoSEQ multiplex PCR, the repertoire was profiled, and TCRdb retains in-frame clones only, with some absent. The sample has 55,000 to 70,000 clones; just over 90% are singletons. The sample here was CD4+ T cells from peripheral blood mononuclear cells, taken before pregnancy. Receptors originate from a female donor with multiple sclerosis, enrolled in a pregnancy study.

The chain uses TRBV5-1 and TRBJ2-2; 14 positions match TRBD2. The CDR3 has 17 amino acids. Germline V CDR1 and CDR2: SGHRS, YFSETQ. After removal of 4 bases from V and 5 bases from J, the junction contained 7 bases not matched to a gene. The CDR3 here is CASSTGLAGVGTGELFF. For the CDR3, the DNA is TGCGCCAGCAGCACGGGACTAGCGGGAGTCGGGACCGGGGAGCTGTTTTTT.

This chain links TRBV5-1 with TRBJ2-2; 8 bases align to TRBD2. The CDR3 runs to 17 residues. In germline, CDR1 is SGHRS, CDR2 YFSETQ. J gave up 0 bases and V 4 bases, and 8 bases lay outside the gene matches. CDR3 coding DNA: TGCGCCAGCAGCCTTAGGGCGGGAGGCCCGAACACCGGGGAGCTGTTTTTT. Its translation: CASSLRAGGPNTGELFF.

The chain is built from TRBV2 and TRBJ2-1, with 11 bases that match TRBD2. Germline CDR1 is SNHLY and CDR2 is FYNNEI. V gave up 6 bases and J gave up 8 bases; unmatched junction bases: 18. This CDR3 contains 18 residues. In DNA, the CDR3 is TGTGCCAGCAGACCCAGGGCAGGGGGGCTAGCGGGAGGATATGAGCAGTTCTTC. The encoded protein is CASRPRAGGLAGGYEQFF.

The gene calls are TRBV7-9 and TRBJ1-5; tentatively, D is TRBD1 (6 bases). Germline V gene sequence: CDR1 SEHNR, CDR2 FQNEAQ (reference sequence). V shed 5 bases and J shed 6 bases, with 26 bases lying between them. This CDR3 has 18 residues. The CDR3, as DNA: TGTGCCAGCAGCCCCGACAACGCTCAGGGGATATCCCCTCAGCCCCAGCATTTT. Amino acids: CASSPDNAQGISPQPQHF.

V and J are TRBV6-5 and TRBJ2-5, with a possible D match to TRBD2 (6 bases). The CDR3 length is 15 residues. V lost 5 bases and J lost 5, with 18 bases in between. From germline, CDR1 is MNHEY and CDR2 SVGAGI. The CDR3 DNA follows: TGTGCCAGCAGTCCCCGTGGCAGGGCGGGGGAGACCCAGTACTTC. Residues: CASSPRGRAGETQYF.

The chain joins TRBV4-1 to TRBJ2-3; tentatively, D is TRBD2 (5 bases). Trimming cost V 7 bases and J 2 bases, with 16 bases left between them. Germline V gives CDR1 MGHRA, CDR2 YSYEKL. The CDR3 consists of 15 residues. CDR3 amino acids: CASKETGGPTDTQYF. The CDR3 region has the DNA TGCGCCAGCAAGGAAACCGGAGGACCCACAGATACGCAGTATTTT.

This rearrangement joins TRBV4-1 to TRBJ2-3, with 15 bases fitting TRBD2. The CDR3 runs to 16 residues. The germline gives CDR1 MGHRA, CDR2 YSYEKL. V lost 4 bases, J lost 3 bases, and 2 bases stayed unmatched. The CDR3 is CASSRGLAGGTDTQYF. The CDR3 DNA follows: TGCGCCAGCAGCCGGGGACTAGCGGGAGGTACAGATACGCAGTATTTT.

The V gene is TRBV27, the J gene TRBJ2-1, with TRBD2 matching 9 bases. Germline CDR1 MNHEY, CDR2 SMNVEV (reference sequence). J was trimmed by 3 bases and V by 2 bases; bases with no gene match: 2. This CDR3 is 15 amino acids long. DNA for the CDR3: TGTGCCAGCAGTTTAGCGGGAGGGTTCTACAATGAGCAGTTCTTC. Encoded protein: CASSLAGGFYNEQFF.

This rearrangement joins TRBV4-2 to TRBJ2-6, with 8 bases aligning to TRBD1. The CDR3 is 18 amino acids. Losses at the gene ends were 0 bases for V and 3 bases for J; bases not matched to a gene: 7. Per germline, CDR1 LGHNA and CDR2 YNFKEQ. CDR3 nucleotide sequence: TGTGCCAGCAGCCAAGATTTGGCAGGGGGCTTTGGGGCCAACGTCCTGACTTTC. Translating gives CASSQDLAGGFGANVLTF.

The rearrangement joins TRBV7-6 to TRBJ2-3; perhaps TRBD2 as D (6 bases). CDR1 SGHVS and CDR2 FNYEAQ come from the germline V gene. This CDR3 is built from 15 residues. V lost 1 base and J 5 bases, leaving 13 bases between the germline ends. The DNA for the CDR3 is TGTGCCAGCAGCTTAGGGACGGGAGTTCTAGATACGCAGTATTTT. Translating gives CASSLGTGVLDTQYF.

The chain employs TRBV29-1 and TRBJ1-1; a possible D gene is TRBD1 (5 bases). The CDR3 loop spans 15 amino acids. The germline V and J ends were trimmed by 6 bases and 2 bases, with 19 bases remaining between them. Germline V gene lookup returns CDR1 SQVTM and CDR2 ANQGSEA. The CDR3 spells CSVATDSSRNTEAFF. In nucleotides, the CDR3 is TGCAGCGTGGCTACCGACAGCTCCAGAAACACTGAAGCTTTCTTT.

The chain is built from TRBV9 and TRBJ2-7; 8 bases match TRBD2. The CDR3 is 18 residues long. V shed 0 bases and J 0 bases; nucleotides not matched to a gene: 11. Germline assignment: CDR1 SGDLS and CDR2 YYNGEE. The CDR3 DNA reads TGTGCCAGCAGCGTAGGCTCCTGGGCTAGCGGGTCCTCCTACGAGCAGTACTTC. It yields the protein CASSVGSWASGSSYEQYF.

The DNA of the CDR3 is TGTGCCAGCAGCTTACTGGGACCGGGGGGTGAGCAGTTCTTC. This gives the protein CASSLLGPGGEQFF. V and J are TRBV5-5 and TRBJ2-1; TRBD2 aligns across 7 bases. Germline CDR1 SGHKS, CDR2 YYEKEE (reference sequence). V was pared by 2 bases and J by 9 bases, with 8 bases of the junction left unmatched. The CDR3 has 14 residues.

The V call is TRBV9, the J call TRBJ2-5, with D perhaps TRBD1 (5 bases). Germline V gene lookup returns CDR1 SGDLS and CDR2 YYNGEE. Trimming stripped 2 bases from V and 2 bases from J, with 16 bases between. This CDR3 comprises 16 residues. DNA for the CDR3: TGTGCCAGCAGCGTTGGACGTCAGGGATGGCAAGAGACCCAGTACTTC. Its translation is CASSVGRQGWQETQYF.

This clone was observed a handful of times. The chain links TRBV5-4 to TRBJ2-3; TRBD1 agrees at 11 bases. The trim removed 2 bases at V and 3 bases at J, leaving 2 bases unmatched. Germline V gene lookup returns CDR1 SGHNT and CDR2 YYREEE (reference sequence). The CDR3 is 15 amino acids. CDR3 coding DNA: TGTGCCAGCAGCTTCGGGACAGGGGGAACAGATACGCAGTATTTT. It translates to CASSFGTGGTDTQYF.

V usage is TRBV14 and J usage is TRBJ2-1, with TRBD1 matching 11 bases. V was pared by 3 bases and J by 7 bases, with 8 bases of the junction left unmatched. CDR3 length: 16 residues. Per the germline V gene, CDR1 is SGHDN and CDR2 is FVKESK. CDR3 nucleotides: TGTGCCAGCAGCCAGTGGGGACAGGGGGTTAGGAATGAGCAGTTCTTC. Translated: CASSQWGQGVRNEQFF.

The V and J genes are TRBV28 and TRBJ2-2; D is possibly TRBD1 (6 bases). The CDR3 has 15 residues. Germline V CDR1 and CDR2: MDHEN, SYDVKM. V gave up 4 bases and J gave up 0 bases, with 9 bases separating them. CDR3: CASSSGAANTGELFF. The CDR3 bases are TGTGCCAGCAGTTCAGGGGCTGCGAACACCGGGGAGCTGTTTTTT.